Sequencing of this TCR beta chain was carried out in a study of shared clonotypes between healthy human individuals. The assay was immunoSEQ multiplex PCR, and TCRdb's table has in-frame clones only and misses some. The sample carries under 650,000 clones, about 96% recorded once. Looked up from germline, CDR1 is GTSNPN and CDR2 is SVGIG (reference sequence). The germline V and J ends were trimmed by 2 bases and 4 bases, with 11 bases remaining between them. The CDR3 is 14 residues long. The chain uses TRBV30 and TRBJ2-2; D remains ambiguous. The receptor was isolated from a woman aged 25 to 45 in good health. The sequencing sample was made of naive CD4+ T cells sorted from blood. This sample's subset: CD45RA+ positively selected. CDR3 sequence reads: CAWSSQSATGELFF. CDR3 bases: TGTGCCTGGAGTTCCCAGTCGGCCACCGGGGAGCTGTTTTTT.